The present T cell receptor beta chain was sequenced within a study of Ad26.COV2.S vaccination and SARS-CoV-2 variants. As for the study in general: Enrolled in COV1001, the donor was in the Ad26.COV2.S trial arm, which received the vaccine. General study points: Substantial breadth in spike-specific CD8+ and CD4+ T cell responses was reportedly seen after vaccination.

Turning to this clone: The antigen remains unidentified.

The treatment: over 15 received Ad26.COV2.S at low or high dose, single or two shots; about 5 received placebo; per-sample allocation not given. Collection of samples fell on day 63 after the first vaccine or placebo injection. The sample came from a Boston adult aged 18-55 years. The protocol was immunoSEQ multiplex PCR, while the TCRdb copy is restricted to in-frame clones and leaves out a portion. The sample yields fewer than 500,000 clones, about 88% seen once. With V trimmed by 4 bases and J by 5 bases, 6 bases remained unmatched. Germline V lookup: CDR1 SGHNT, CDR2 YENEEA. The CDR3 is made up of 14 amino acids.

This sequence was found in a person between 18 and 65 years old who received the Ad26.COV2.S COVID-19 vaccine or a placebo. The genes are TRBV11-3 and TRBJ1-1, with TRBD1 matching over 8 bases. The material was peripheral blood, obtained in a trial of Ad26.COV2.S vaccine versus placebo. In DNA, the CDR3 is TGTGCCAGCAGCTGGGGACAGGCCAGGACTGAAGCTTTCTTT. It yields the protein CASSWGQARTEAFF.